What follows are 6 T cell receptor beta chains derived from one specimen sequenced in a study of OX40 agonist ivuxolimab in advanced cancers. Clones were read by immunoSEQ multiplex PCR, and TCRdb kept only the in-frame ones, dropping some. The repertoire holds 50,000 to 85,000 clones, with 83% as singletons. The source was CD4+ or CD8+ T cells sorted from blood, collected in a trial of the OX40 agonist ivuxolimab. All receptors derive from an adult with an advanced solid tumor such as melanoma, head and neck, liver or kidney cancer.

This clone was observed a single time. The chain recombines TRBV7-9 with TRBJ1-5; D not resolved. Trimming stripped 3 bases from V and 0 bases from J, with 12 bases between. Per germline, CDR1 SEHNR and CDR2 FQNEAQ (reference sequence). The CDR3 extends over 16 amino acids. CDR3 sequence reads: CASSLELGDSNQPQHF. In DNA, the CDR3 is TGTGCCAGCAGCTTGGAATTAGGAGATAGCAATCAGCCCCAGCATTTT.

V and J are TRBV5-4 and TRBJ2-7; 8 nucleotides line up with TRBD1. CDR1 is SGHNT, CDR2 YYREEE, per germline (reference sequence). V lost 5 bases, J lost 2 bases, and 9 bases stayed unmatched. The length of the CDR3 is 15 residues. The CDR3 here is CASSQDRGQTYEQYF. CDR3 DNA: TGTGCCAGCAGTCAAGACAGGGGACAGACCTACGAGCAGTACTTC.

This chain uses TRBV29-1 with TRBJ1-4; the D gene is possibly TRBD1 (6 bases). The CDR3 is 14 residues long. Germline assignment: CDR1 SQVTM and CDR2 ANQGSEA. V was clipped by 4 bases and J by 3 bases, with 12 bases between them. CDR3 residues: CSVGRGLSNEKLFF. CDR3 nucleotide sequence: TGCAGCGTTGGTCGGGGGCTGTCTAATGAAAAACTGTTTTTT.

This chain joins TRBV28 and TRBJ1-2; TRBD1 matches at 8 bases. CDR1 is MDHEN and CDR2 is SYDVKM in the germline V gene. The ends lost 9 bases at V and 10 bases at J; junction bases unmatched: 16. This CDR3 comprises 14 residues. The CDR3 sequence: CASRGQAPSFIYTF. CDR3 in DNA: TGTGCCAGTAGGGGACAGGCCCCTTCTTTTATCTACACCTTC.

V gene TRBV28 combines with J gene TRBJ2-5; perhaps TRBD2 as D (6 bases). There are 14 residues in the CDR3. Germline V lookup: CDR1 MDHEN, CDR2 SYDVKM. Trimming took 5 bases from V and 5 from J, leaving 15 bases between them. CDR3 amino acids: CASSPHGSVETQYF. In DNA form, the CDR3 reads TGTGCCAGCAGTCCACACGGGAGTGTGGAGACCCAGTACTTC.

This clone was seen only a few times. The chain joins TRBV11-2 to TRBJ2-7, with 8 bases matching TRBD2. The germline gives CDR1 SGHAT, CDR2 FQNNGV. With V trimmed by 4 bases and J by 2 bases, 4 bases remained unmatched. This CDR3 is 14 amino acids long. The CDR3 DNA reads TGTGCCAGCAGCTCGGAAGCGGGGGCCTACGAGCAGTACTTC. Protein product: CASSSEAGAYEQYF.